The text below deals with one TCR beta chain. The sample belongs to a study of blood T cell repertoires in COVID-19. Study as a whole: In each case, the material was cDNA or gDNA derived from T cells, B-cell-depleted T cells, or PBMCs.

Here immunoSEQ multiplex PCR was the method, and the copy in TCRdb shows in-frame clones only, minus some. The sample includes over 200,000 clones, around nine tenths of them seen just once. Germline V lookup: CDR1 KGHSH, CDR2 LQKENI. There are 13 residues in the CDR3. V was clipped by 4 bases and J by 5 bases, with 9 bases between them. Sequenced input: peripheral blood. The chain recombines TRBV18 with TRBJ2-1, with D perhaps TRBD2 (5 bases). The receptor was isolated from a man in his fifties or sixties who had recovered from COVID-19. This CDR3 is CASSQPADNEQFF. In DNA form, the CDR3 reads TGTGCCAGCTCACAGCCAGCGGACAATGAGCAGTTCTTC. The full variable domain, with the rest looked up from reference TRBV18 and TRBJ2-1, is NAGVMQNPRHLVRRRGQEARLRCSPMKGHSHVYWYRQLPEEGLKFMVYLQKENIIDESGMPKERFSAEFPKEGPSILRIQQVVRGDSAAYFCASSQPADNEQFFGPGTRLTVL.